This T cell receptor beta chain was found in a study of CD8+ T cells in alopecia areata (dated by TCRdb to the late 2010s). In the study overall: Skin from C3H/HeJ donors aged about 6-13 months with spontaneous alopecia was grafted onto female C3H/HeJ recipients aged roughly 6-10 weeks. High-throughput TCRbeta sequencing was used to examine T cell clonal expansion in alopecia areata in both the C3H/HeJ mouse model and human patients. Scalp tissue and sorted CD4+ and CD8+ peripheral blood T cells from patchy and totalis/universalis alopecia areata patients and from healthy controls were covered by human TCRbeta sequencing. Scalp clonality was compared among normal scalp (n=4), patchy alopecia areata scalp (n=8), and alopecia totalis/universalis scalp (n=8). The RNA source kit depended on sample type: the PAXgene miRNA kit for fixed scalp, the miRNeasy kit for PBMCs, and the RNeasy kit for mouse skin. TCRbeta CDR3 regions were amplified by immunoSEQ multiplex PCR with 35 Vbeta forward and 13 Jbeta reverse primers. Overall study results and their limits: Higher clonality and more expanded CD8+ clones were observed in lesional scalp than in normal scalp, particularly in alopecia totalis/universalis, a finding suggestive of antigenic drive. Scalp TCR repertoire analysis is complicated because resident alphabeta T cells in normal human skin are also sequenced, whereas mouse skin is dominated by gammadelta T cells. Shared TCR sequences between patients were less evident than in mice, which may be partly attributable to HLA diversity in the patient population.

This clone has more than one count but fewer than ten. Its recognized antigen is unknown. Gene names, together with germline sequences, are murine for this receptor. The DNA ends 4 residues before the CDR3 does, and the rest of the CDR3 is filled in from the germline J gene. The same CDR3 also results from other DNA sequences found in this sample. The germline V gene supplies CDR1 NNHDY and CDR2 SYVADS. From the cysteine through the phenylalanine, the CDR3 covers 11 amino acids. The DNA covers only part of the CDR3, 21 bases in frame from base 1. Trimmed from V: 8 bases; trimmed from J: 5 bases; junction bases lacking a gene match: 0. The library was generated by the immunoSEQ multiplex PCR assay. RNA was extracted from all samples and reverse transcribed into cDNA as template for TCR sequencing. SuperScript III was used for first-strand cDNA synthesis, primed with a 2:1 mix of oligo-dT and random hexamers. Amplification bias was assessed with a synthetic immune receptor repertoire, and residual bias was removed computationally. Sequencing of the libraries was done on Illumina HiSeq using 60 bp reads that spanned the CDR3 and were read from J toward V. As for the original processing: After raw reads were preprocessed to remove errors, the CDR3 was defined following IMGT conventions as running from the conserved cysteine to phenylalanine. Clonality was calculated as 1 minus Shannon entropy normalized by log2 of the number of productive unique TCRs. Scalp TCRbeta sequences were cross-referenced with sorted blood CD4 and CD8 repertoires so that the CD4 or CD8 identity of scalp clones could be inferred. Sourced from immuneACCESS, this table was stored by TCRdb with only in-frame sequences that have V and J called. A share of the clones is absent; for the studies checked, an unresolved V gene accounts for under half, and the remainder has no known explanation. That table furnishes V, J and clone size, whereas the DNA furnished D and trimming. In this sample, roughly 120,000 clones appear, none counted once only. Around 20% of the sample belongs to the ten largest clones.

The sequenced sample was lesional skin. Recombination linked TRBV13-3 to TRBJ1-4, with TRBD1 identical over 7 junction bases. The receptor's source is a C3H/HeJ mouse with alopecia areata. The MHC haplotype carried by mice of this strain is H2-k. For the CDR3, the sequence is CARTGNERLFF. CDR3 DNA, as far as it was read: TGTGCCAGGACAGGGAACGAA.